This TCR beta chain derives from a study of T-cell memory formation after mild COVID-19. Broader study findings: Most CD4+ clones that shrank were in CM and EM, while CD8+ ones turned up in EMRA.

In germline, CDR1 is SGHTA, CDR2 FQGNSA. The CDR3 runs to 14 residues. V was clipped by 8 bases and J by 1 base; unmatched bases: 5. This clonotype was counted a few times. Its antigen is as yet unknown. MiXCR, applied by TCRdb to the 5' RACE reads, yields one record per CDR3 protein. The sample has approximately 560,000 distinct CDR3 sequences; 17% are singletons. The chain employs TRBV7-2 and TRBJ2-3, with TRBD2 identical over 8 bases. The sequence derives from an adult woman who had mild COVID-19 (a few samples of this study predate the infection). Cell type and time point are not known. Source material: PBMCs or a T cell subset sorted from them (not recorded which). The CDR3 DNA follows: TGTGCCAGCTCAGATAGCGGGGGCACAGATACGCAGTATTTT. The encoded protein is CASSDSGGTDTQYF.